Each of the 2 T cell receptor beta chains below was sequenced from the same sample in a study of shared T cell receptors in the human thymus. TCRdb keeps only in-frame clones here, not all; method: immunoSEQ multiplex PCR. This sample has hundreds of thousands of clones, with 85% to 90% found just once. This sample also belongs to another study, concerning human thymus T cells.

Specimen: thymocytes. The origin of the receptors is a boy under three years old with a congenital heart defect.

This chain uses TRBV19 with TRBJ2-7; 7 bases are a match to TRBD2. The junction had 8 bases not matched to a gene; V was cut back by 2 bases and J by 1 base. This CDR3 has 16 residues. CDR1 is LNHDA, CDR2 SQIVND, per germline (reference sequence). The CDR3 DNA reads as TGTGCCAGTAGTATAAGGGGCGGGAGAGGGTCCTACGAGCAGTACTTC. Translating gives CASSIRGGRGSYEQYF. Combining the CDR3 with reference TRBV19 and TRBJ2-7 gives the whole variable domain DGGITQSPKYLFRKEGQNVTLSCEQNLNHDAMYWYRQDPGQGLRLIYYSQIVNDFQKGDIAEGYSVSREKKESFPLTVTSAQKNPTAFYLCASSIRGGRGSYEQYFGPGTRLTVT.

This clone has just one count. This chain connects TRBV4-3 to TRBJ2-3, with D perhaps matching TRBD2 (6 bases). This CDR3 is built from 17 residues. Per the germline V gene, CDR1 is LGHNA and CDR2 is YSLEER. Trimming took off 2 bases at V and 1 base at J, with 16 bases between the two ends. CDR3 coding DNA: TGCGCCAGCAGCCAACCCCTCGGGCGGGGCCGCACAGATACGCAGTATTTT. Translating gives CASSQPLGRGRTDTQYF.